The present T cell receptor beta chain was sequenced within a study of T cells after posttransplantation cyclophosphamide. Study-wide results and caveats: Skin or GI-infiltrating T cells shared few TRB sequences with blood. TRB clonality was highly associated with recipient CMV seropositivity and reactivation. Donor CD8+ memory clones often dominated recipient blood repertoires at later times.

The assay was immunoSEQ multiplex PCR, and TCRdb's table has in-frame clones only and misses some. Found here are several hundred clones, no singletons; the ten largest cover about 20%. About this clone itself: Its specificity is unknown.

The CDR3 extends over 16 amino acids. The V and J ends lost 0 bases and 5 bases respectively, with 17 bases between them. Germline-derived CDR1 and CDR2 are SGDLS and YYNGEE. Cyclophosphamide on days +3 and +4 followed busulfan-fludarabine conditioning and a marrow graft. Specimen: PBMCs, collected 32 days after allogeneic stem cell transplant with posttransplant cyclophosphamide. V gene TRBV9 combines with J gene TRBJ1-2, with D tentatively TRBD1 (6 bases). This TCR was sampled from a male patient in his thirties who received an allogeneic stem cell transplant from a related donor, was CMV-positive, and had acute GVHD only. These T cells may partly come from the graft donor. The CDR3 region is CASSVGRDTILYGYTF. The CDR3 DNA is TGTGCCAGCAGCGTAGGCAGGGACACAATTCTTTATGGCTACACCTTC.